These 17 T cell receptor beta chains were all obtained from the same sample, sequenced in a study of response to subunit inactivated influenza vaccine. Each CDR3 protein gets one entry after TCRdb re-called the RT-PCR reads with MiXCR. This sample yields 400,000 to 650,000 distinct CDR3 sequences, of which roughly 7.9% are seen a single time; roughly 14% belongs to the top ten. Here the sequenced sample was PBMCs from blood, taken roughly 24 months after vaccination. The origin of the receptors is a man aged 45 to 70 who received an inactivated influenza vaccine.

This clonotype was seen more than once but under ten times. The junction does not match germline at one end; this may be a read error. V usage is TRBV20-1 and J usage is TRBJ2-3; D unclear. The CDR3 spans 12 residues. CDR1 is DFQATT, CDR2 SNEGSKA, per germline (reference sequence). CDR3 residues: CSVRGVSDTQYF. CDR3 coding DNA: TGCAGTGTTAGAGGAGTTTCAGATACGCAGTATTTT.

This clonotype was recorded a few times. The rearrangement links TRBV9 to TRBJ1-2; no clear D. Germline assignment: CDR1 SGDLS and CDR2 YYNGEE. The CDR3 totals 13 residues. V lost 6 bases and J lost 4, with 13 bases in between. The CDR3 loop is CASTLGRTYGYTF. The CDR3 bases are TGTGCCAGCACCCTAGGACGGACCTATGGCTACACCTTC.

The genes are TRBV7-2 and TRBJ1-1; perhaps TRBD1 as D (5 bases). CDR1 and CDR2 (germline): SGHTA, FQGNSA. The CDR3 consists of 15 residues. V was pared by 5 bases and J by 1 base, with 14 bases between. The CDR3 loop is CASSTRQLTNTEAFF. The CDR3 coding sequence is TGTGCCAGCAGCACCCGACAGTTAACGAACACTGAAGCTTTCTTT.

This clonotype appeared many times. The CDR3 loop is CASSELGGSSYF. In DNA form, the CDR3 reads TGCGCCAGCAGTGAGTTGGGAGGGTCTTCTTATTTT. The chain links TRBV10-2 to TRBJ2-3; 7 nucleotides align to TRBD2. V gave up 1 base and J gave up 15 bases; unmatched junction bases: 7. This CDR3 has 12 residues. Per the germline V gene, CDR1 is WSHSY and CDR2 is SAAADI.

This clonotype was picked up a small number of times. The chain links TRBV9 to TRBJ2-5, with TRBD2 matching 9 bases. Germline CDR1 is SGDLS and CDR2 is YYNGEE. V gave up 4 bases and J gave up 2 bases; unmatched junction bases: 12. The CDR3 contains 17 residues. The CDR3 bases are TGTGCCAGCAGCCCCGGGGTAGCGGGAGCCAAGCAAGAGACCCAGTACTTC. Translated: CASSPGVAGAKQETQYF.

The chain employs TRBV15 and TRBJ1-5; D is undetermined. Germline CDR1 LNHNV, CDR2 YYDKDF (reference sequence). The CDR3 extends over 13 amino acids. V lost 6 bases and J 6 bases, leaving 12 bases between the germline ends. CDR3 bases: TGTGCCACCAGTATAAGGGCTAGTCAGCCCCAGCATTTT. As protein: CATSIRASQPQHF.

Notes on this clonotype: Mismatch with germline at one junction end may stem from a read error. V usage is TRBV5-5 and J usage is TRBJ2-5, with a tentative D call TRBD1 (6 bases). Germline CDR1 and CDR2: SGHKS and YYEKEE (reference sequence). The CDR3 has 16 amino acids. CDR3 sequence (DNA): TGTGCCTGCAGCACACTACCGGACAGCTCCCAAGAGACCCAGTACTTC. Protein product: CACSTLPDSSQETQYF.

A few counts support this clonotype. The rearrangement uses TRBV5-1 and TRBJ2-1; TRBD2 agrees at 8 bases. This CDR3 has 15 residues. Trimming cost V 4 bases and J 9 bases; bases outside gene matches: 12. CDR1 is SGHRS and CDR2 is YFSETQ in the germline V gene. The CDR3, as DNA: TGCGCCAGCAGCAGGGATCGAGCGGGAGTCGGTGAGCAGTTCTTC. Protein product: CASSRDRAGVGEQFF.

This clonotype appeared a few times. The rearrangement joins TRBV23-1 to TRBJ2-7; D possibly corresponds to TRBD2 (5 bases). TRBV23-1 is treated as an ORF (open reading frame) with a function not yet certain. The CDR3 sequence is 13 residues long. V was trimmed by 8 bases and J by 4 bases, leaving 15 bases between them. Here the CDR3 reads CASLMVIAYEQYF. CDR3 bases: TGCGCCAGCCTAATGGTTATAGCGTACGAGCAGTACTTC.

V and J are TRBV4-2 and TRBJ2-3, with 7 bases aligning to TRBD2. Germline CDR1 is LGHNA and CDR2 is YNFKEQ. V was clipped by 0 bases and J by 1 base; unmatched bases: 4. This CDR3 is built from 16 residues. CDR3 region: CASSQDFRGGTDTQYF. The CDR3 nucleotides read TGTGCCAGCAGCCAAGATTTCCGGGGGGGCACAGATACGCAGTATTTT.

This clonotype was observed a handful of times. This chain connects TRBV29-1 to TRBJ1-1; D gene unclear. V was clipped by 5 bases and J by 1 base, with 5 bases between them. The CDR3 totals 11 residues. From germline, CDR1 is SQVTM and CDR2 ANQGSEA. This chain's CDR3 is CSVNKNTEAFF. As DNA, the CDR3 is TGCAGCGTTAACAAGAACACTGAAGCTTTCTTT.

The sample holds many counts of this clonotype. The chain is built from TRBV5-1 and TRBJ2-3; 10 bases agree with TRBD1. Trimming cost V 0 bases and J 7 bases; bases outside gene matches: 2. This CDR3 contains 14 residues. The germline V gene has CDR1 SGHRS and CDR2 YFSETQ. The CDR3 spells CASSLGDRGNTQYF. The CDR3 region has the DNA TGCGCCAGCAGCTTGGGGGACAGGGGAAATACGCAGTATTTT.

This clonotype was seen a handful of times. The V call is TRBV7-9, the J call TRBJ1-1; D is undetermined. The CDR3 extends over 12 amino acids. The germline V gene encodes CDR1 SEHNR and CDR2 FQNEAQ (reference sequence). With 6 bases removed from V and 7 bases from J, the gap between germline ends came to 12 bases. The CDR3 region is CASRPSTFEAFF. DNA of the CDR3: TGTGCCAGCAGACCTTCCACGTTTGAAGCTTTCTTT.

This clonotype was recorded a few times. For the CDR3, the DNA is TGTGCCAGTAGTCGGGCAGGCGGTGAGCAGTTCTTC. This sequence encodes CASSRAGGEQFF. The V and J genes are TRBV19 and TRBJ2-1; no definite D call. The V end lost 5 bases, the J end lost 9 bases, and 11 bases lay between the germline ends. The germline CDR1 and CDR2 sequences are LNHDA and SQIVND (reference sequence). The length of the CDR3 is 12 residues. Combining the CDR3 with reference TRBV19 and TRBJ2-1 gives the whole variable domain DGGITQSPKYLFRKEGQNVTLSCEQNLNHDAMYWYRQDPGQGLRLIYYSQIVNDFQKGDIAEGYSVSREKKESFPLTVTSAQKNPTAFYLCASSRAGGEQFFGPGTRLTVL.

The chain couples TRBV6-1 to TRBJ2-3; the match to TRBD1 covers 9 bases. Germline-derived CDR1 and CDR2 are MNHNS and SASEGT. This CDR3 has 15 amino acids. V lost 6 bases, J lost 0 bases, and 4 bases stayed unmatched. CDR3: CASRTGGASTDTQYF. CDR3 coding DNA: TGTGCCAGCAGAACAGGGGGCGCGAGCACAGATACGCAGTATTTT.

In its sample, this clonotype was seen many times. The V call is TRBV11-3, the J call TRBJ2-2; the match to TRBD2 covers 7 bases. Germline lookup yields CDR1 SGHNT and CDR2 YENEEA. V gave up 3 bases and J gave up 5 bases; unmatched junction bases: 0. This CDR3 has 13 amino acids. DNA for the CDR3: TGTGCCAGCAGCTTTAGCGGGACCGGGGAGCTGTTTTTT. Translation: CASSFSGTGELFF.

The table lists this clonotype with many counts. This rearrangement joins TRBV10-3 to TRBJ2-1, with 9 positions matching TRBD1. The ends lost 10 bases at V and 2 bases at J; junction bases unmatched: 18. CDR3 length: 18 residues. Per the germline V gene, CDR1 is ENHRY and CDR2 is SYGVKD. The CDR3, as DNA: TGTGCCACTCCACTTCGGGACAGGGTCAGAGGCCCCTACAATGAGCAGTTCTTC. This translates into CATPLRDRVRGPYNEQFF.